The following is a T cell receptor beta chain sequence with its context. Its antigen is unidentified. The sample belongs to a study of OX40 agonist ivuxolimab in advanced cancers. About the research overall: Patients were given ivuxolimab, an antibody that agonizes OX40 (CD134).

Findings of the study overall: Mean expanded clone counts were higher in CD8+ than CD4+ T cells. Circulating CD4+ and CD8+ T cells showed clonal expansion by week 6 at 0.1 to 3.0 mg/kg.

In germline, CDR1 is SGHRS, CDR2 YFSETQ. V lost 7 bases to trimming and J lost 2 bases; unmatched junction nucleotides: 13. The CDR3 runs to 16 residues. The protocol was immunoSEQ multiplex PCR, while the TCRdb copy is restricted to in-frame clones and leaves out a portion. The sample consists of 60,000 to 85,000 clones, 80% to 90% of them appearing once. Patients had blood sampled at baseline and again on cycle 4 day 1 and cycle 7 day 1. The chain is built from TRBV5-1 and TRBJ2-3, with 7 bases identical to TRBD2. The sequencing here drew on CD4+ or CD8+ T cells sorted from blood, taken in a trial of the OX40 agonist ivuxolimab. The source of this sequence is an adult with an advanced solid tumor such as melanoma, head and neck, liver or kidney cancer. CDR3 sequence reads: CASQRWGGTTTDTQYF. The CDR3 coding sequence is TGCGCCAGCCAGCGATGGGGGGGGACTACCACAGATACGCAGTATTTT.